This T cell receptor (beta chain) was recovered during a study of cytomegalovirus exposure and HLA in healthy donors. To note about this clone: The antigen remains undetermined.

Findings of the study overall: In a later analysis, compared with equally common non-associated chains, HLA-associated beta chains were more expanded. Prior analysis indicated that the majority of TCR beta V segments exhibited productivity approximately 90% or approximately 30% of the time.

PCR primers comprised 60 Vbeta and 13 Jbeta primers. Profiled with immunoSEQ multiplex PCR; TCRdb holds only in-frame clones, not every one. The sample lists more than 80,000 clones, around 67% occurring once. CDR1 and CDR2 from the germline V gene are SSHAT and FNYEAQ (reference sequence). V gave up 5 bases and J gave up 0 bases; unmatched junction bases: 6. This CDR3 region has 18 residues. The V and J genes are TRBV7-7 and TRBJ2-3, with 15 positions matching TRBD2. The sample consisted of PBMCs. The TCR was taken from a human donor in good health. The chain's CDR3 is CASSRGLAGGLSTDTQYF. Here the CDR3 DNA reads TGTGCCAGCAGCCGGGGACTAGCGGGGGGACTCAGCACAGATACGCAGTATTTT.